This T cell receptor (beta chain) was retrieved from a study of blood T cell repertoires in COVID-19. Trimming removed 3 bases at V and 1 base at J, with 12 bases between. This CDR3 is built from 15 residues. In germline, CDR1 is WSHSY, CDR2 SAAADI. Generated by immunoSEQ multiplex PCR, the TCRdb table keeps only in-frame clones and is missing some. The data contain about 56,000 clones, approximately 92% of them singletons. Sequencing was done on a sample of peripheral blood. The chain recombines TRBV10-2 with TRBJ1-1; D remains unclear. This TCR derives from a woman between 55 and 75 years old with COVID-19, enrolled during active disease. CDR3 region: CASSDPGWANTEAFF. The DNA of the CDR3 is TGCGCCAGCAGTGACCCGGGGTGGGCGAACACTGAAGCTTTCTTT.